This T cell receptor beta chain was identified during a study of neurological immune-mediated disorders. This clonotype was seen ten or more times. MiXCR was run by TCRdb on the 5' RACE reads, yielding one entry per CDR3 protein. The data hold about 18,000 distinct CDR3 sequences, with 3% to 4.5% observed a single time. V was cut by 2 bases and J by 1 base, with 8 bases left in between. The CDR3 runs 14 residues. Germline V lookup: CDR1 MNHEY, CDR2 SMNVEV (reference sequence). The sequencing sample was made of CD8+ T cells from blood. J is TRBJ1-1 and V is TRBV27; D call uncertain. The sequence came from a woman aged 40 to 49 in good health. The CDR3, as DNA: TGTGCCAGCAGTTTACCCGGAGCGAACACTGAAGCTTTCTTT. As protein: CASSLPGANTEAFF.